These T cell receptor beta chains were read from a single sample in a study of molecular identifiers for immune sequencing clone quantification. From the PCR reads, TCRdb called clonotypes with MiXCR, one entry per CDR3 protein. The sample yields about 630,000 distinct CDR3 sequences, roughly 27% seen once. Sequencing was carried out using naive CD8+ T cells from blood, with Jurkat cell RNA spiked in. These receptors were obtained from a human donor in good health. Some libraries in this study had Jurkat cell RNA spiked in. Both conserved end residues are part of each CDR3. Each record gives: clone size, D gene, V gene, J gene, CDR3 DNA, CDR3 protein. D genes are given only for firm matches. Clone sizes are given selectively: once, few, many, or a class where the clone is expanded.

abundance: many
d_gene: .
v_gene: TRBV7-2
j_gene: TRBJ2-7
CDR3nt: TGTGCCAGCAGCTCGGTTACGCCGTACGAGCAGTACTTC
CDR3aa: CASSSVTPYEQYF

abundance: .
d_gene: TRBD2
v_gene: TRBV12-5
j_gene: TRBJ2-2
CDR3nt: TGTGCTAGTGGTTGGGGACCGGGGGGCACCGGGGAGCTGTTTTTT
CDR3aa: CASGWGPGGTGELFF

abundance: few
d_gene: TRBD2
v_gene: TRBV19
j_gene: TRBJ2-3
CDR3nt: TGTGCCAGTACCTCCGGGACTAGCCTGTTAGATACGCAGTATTTT
CDR3aa: CASTSGTSLLDTQYF

abundance: few
d_gene: .
v_gene: TRBV20-1
j_gene: TRBJ2-7
CDR3nt: TGCAGTGCTCCGATAATGGAGGCGATCAGAGCGCGATCAAGCTACGAGCAGTACTTC
CDR3aa: CSAPIMEAIRARSSYEQYF

abundance: .
d_gene: .
v_gene: TRBV13
j_gene: TRBJ1-3
CDR3nt: TGTGCCAGCAGCCCCCTTGCAGGAAACACCATATATTTT
CDR3aa: CASSPLAGNTIYF

abundance: many
d_gene: TRBD2
v_gene: TRBV5-6
j_gene: TRBJ2-7
CDR3nt: TGTGCCAGTGCTAGCGGAAAGTTAACCTACGAGCAGTACTTC
CDR3aa: CASASGKLTYEQYF

abundance: .
d_gene: .
v_gene: TRBV13
j_gene: TRBJ1-1
CDR3nt: TGTGCCAGCAGCCCTTCCACCGGCTGGAACACTGAAGCTTTCTTT
CDR3aa: CASSPSTGWNTEAFF

abundance: few
d_gene: TRBD1
v_gene: TRBV15
j_gene: TRBJ2-5
CDR3nt: TGTGCCACCGGTTACAGGGGGCTTCAAGAGACCCAGTACTTC
CDR3aa: CATGYRGLQETQYF

abundance: many
d_gene: TRBD2
v_gene: TRBV9
j_gene: TRBJ2-2
CDR3nt: TGTGCCAGCAGCGTAGAAGAACTAGCGTACCCTAACACCGGGGAGCTGTTTTTT
CDR3aa: CASSVEELAYPNTGELFF

abundance: many
d_gene: TRBD1
v_gene: TRBV12-5
j_gene: TRBJ2-7
CDR3nt: TGTGCTAGTGGTTTGGCCGTGACCGGGACAGCCATCTACGAGCAGTACTTC
CDR3aa: CASGLAVTGTAIYEQYF

abundance: .
d_gene: .
v_gene: TRBV14
j_gene: TRBJ1-3
CDR3nt: TGTGCCAGCAGCCGCCCTGGGCTGAGCTCTGGAAACACCATATATTTT
CDR3aa: CASSRPGLSSGNTIYF

abundance: few
d_gene: .
v_gene: TRBV4-1
j_gene: TRBJ2-7
CDR3nt: TGCGCCAGCAGCCTCCATGAAGGAAGCTCCTACGAGCAGTACTTC
CDR3aa: CASSLHEGSSYEQYF

abundance: many
d_gene: .
v_gene: TRBV9
j_gene: TRBJ1-6
CDR3nt: TGTGCCAGCAGCGTGAGCAGGGTGGGGAATTCACCCCTCCACTTT
CDR3aa: CASSVSRVGNSPLHF

abundance: .
d_gene: .
v_gene: TRBV19
j_gene: TRBJ2-3
CDR3nt: TGTGCCAGTAGTACCACATCCGGGACGAAGACAGATACGCAGTATTTT
CDR3aa: CASSTTSGTKTDTQYF

abundance: few
d_gene: .
v_gene: TRBV9
j_gene: TRBJ1-5
CDR3nt: TGTGCCAGCAGCGTAGCTAGGTTTAGAGACAATCAGCCCCAGCATTTT
CDR3aa: CASSVARFRDNQPQHF

abundance: few
d_gene: .
v_gene: TRBV29-1
j_gene: TRBJ2-1
CDR3nt: TGCAGCGTGGTCACGGGGGACTCCTACAATGAGCAGTTCTTC
CDR3aa: CSVVTGDSYNEQFF

abundance: many
d_gene: .
v_gene: TRBV7-9
j_gene: TRBJ2-3
CDR3nt: TGTGCCAGCAGCCTGTCCGGGGCAGATACGCAGTATTTT
CDR3aa: CASSLSGADTQYF

abundance: many
d_gene: .
v_gene: TRBV28
j_gene: TRBJ1-1
CDR3nt: TGTGCCAGCAGTTTTTGGGACAAGAACACTGAAGCTTTCTTT
CDR3aa: CASSFWDKNTEAFF

abundance: .
d_gene: TRBD1
v_gene: TRBV20-1
j_gene: TRBJ1-1
CDR3nt: TGCAGTGGAAGCGTGGACAGGGCGAACACTGAAGCTTTCTTT
CDR3aa: CSGSVDRANTEAFF

abundance: .
d_gene: .
v_gene: TRBV4-2
j_gene: TRBJ2-5
CDR3nt: TGTGCCAGCAGCCAAGGGGTGGGAGGCCCCATGGAGACCCAGTACTTC
CDR3aa: CASSQGVGGPMETQYF

abundance: .
d_gene: .
v_gene: TRBV4-3
j_gene: TRBJ1-1
CDR3nt: TGCGCCAGCAGCCAAGATTTGGCAGTGGGCAACACTGAAGCTTTCTTT
CDR3aa: CASSQDLAVGNTEAFF

abundance: many
d_gene: .
v_gene: TRBV28
j_gene: TRBJ2-7
CDR3nt: TGTGCCAGCAGTTTCAAAGGGGCGGATCGGCAGTACTTC
CDR3aa: CASSFKGADRQYF

abundance: .
d_gene: .
v_gene: TRBV5-6
j_gene: TRBJ2-7
CDR3nt: TGTGCCAGCAGCTCTTTGGGTTTGAGGACAGTGGGCTCCTACGAGCAGTACTTC
CDR3aa: CASSSLGLRTVGSYEQYF

abundance: .
d_gene: .
v_gene: TRBV5-5
j_gene: TRBJ2-7
CDR3nt: TGTGCCAGCAGCTTACCGCCCTTGGGCGACGAGCAGTACTTC
CDR3aa: CASSLPPLGDEQYF

abundance: many
d_gene: TRBD2
v_gene: TRBV20-1
j_gene: TRBJ2-7
CDR3nt: TGCAGTGCCCCGGGACTAGTTGATGCCTACGAGCAGTACTTC
CDR3aa: CSAPGLVDAYEQYF

abundance: many
d_gene: TRBD1
v_gene: TRBV4-1
j_gene: TRBJ1-4
CDR3nt: TGCGCCAGCAGCGACAGGGTAGCTAATGAAAAACTGTTTTTT
CDR3aa: CASSDRVANEKLFF

abundance: .
d_gene: .
v_gene: TRBV9
j_gene: TRBJ2-3
CDR3nt: TGTGCCCGCGGCGTGGGGGGAGCTACGCAGTCTTTT
CDR3aa: CARGVGGATQSF

abundance: few
d_gene: TRBD2
v_gene: TRBV5-6
j_gene: TRBJ2-1
CDR3nt: TGTGCCAGCAGCCCGGATAGGGGAGGGCCGATATACAATGAGCAGTTCTTC
CDR3aa: CASSPDRGGPIYNEQFF

abundance: many
d_gene: TRBD1
v_gene: TRBV7-9
j_gene: TRBJ2-7
CDR3nt: TGTGCCAGCAGCCCGACCGGGACAGGGTTCTACGAGCAGTACTTC
CDR3aa: CASSPTGTGFYEQYF

abundance: .
d_gene: .
v_gene: TRBV4-1
j_gene: TRBJ2-3
CDR3nt: TGCGCCAGCACAGGGGGGGCCTGGGATACGCAGTATTTT
CDR3aa: CASTGGAWDTQYF

abundance: once
d_gene: .
v_gene: TRBV20-1
j_gene: TRBJ1-2
CDR3nt: TGCAGTGCTAGTTCACCAGCATCAGGGGACACCTTC
CDR3aa: CSASSPASGDTF

abundance: .
d_gene: .
v_gene: TRBV7-9
j_gene: TRBJ2-2
CDR3nt: TGTGCCAGCAGCTTAGTGATGGCCACCGGGGAGCTGTTTTTT
CDR3aa: CASSLVMATGELFF

abundance: many
d_gene: .
v_gene: TRBV12-3/TRBV12-4
j_gene: TRBJ2-1
CDR3nt: TGTGCCAGCAGTTGGGAAAGATACAATGAGCAGTTCTTC
CDR3aa: CASSWERYNEQFF

abundance: many
d_gene: .
v_gene: TRBV7-6
j_gene: TRBJ1-1
CDR3nt: TGTGCCAGCAGCTTAGGAGTAGAGGCTTCGAACACTGAAGCTTTCTTT
CDR3aa: CASSLGVEASNTEAFF

abundance: .
d_gene: TRBD1
v_gene: TRBV20-1
j_gene: TRBJ1-2
CDR3nt: TGCAGTGCTAGTATACAGGGGAACTATGGCTACACCTTC
CDR3aa: CSASIQGNYGYTF

abundance: once
d_gene: TRBD1
v_gene: TRBV7-2
j_gene: TRBJ1-1
CDR3nt: TGTGCCAGCAGCTTGGCGGGACAGGGGAAGACTGAAGCTTTCTTT
CDR3aa: CASSLAGQGKTEAFF

abundance: many
d_gene: .
v_gene: TRBV20-1
j_gene: TRBJ2-3
CDR3nt: TGCAGTGCTACAACGACTAGAGTTTATCCAGATACGCAGTATTTT
CDR3aa: CSATTTRVYPDTQYF

abundance: .
d_gene: .
v_gene: TRBV27
j_gene: TRBJ1-1
CDR3nt: TGTGCCAGCAGTTTCTTAACAGGGTCCGATTTTTCTGAAGCTTTCTTT
CDR3aa: CASSFLTGSDFSEAFF

abundance: .
d_gene: .
v_gene: TRBV19
j_gene: TRBJ1-5
CDR3nt: TGTGCCAGTAACACCGGGACACGGGGCCTAGAACCCCAGCATTTT
CDR3aa: CASNTGTRGLEPQHF

abundance: .
d_gene: TRBD1
v_gene: TRBV10-2
j_gene: TRBJ1-2
CDR3nt: TGCGCCAGCAGTGACCCAACAGGGGCCAGAAACTATGGCTACACCTTC
CDR3aa: CASSDPTGARNYGYTF

abundance: many
d_gene: TRBD2
v_gene: TRBV7-9
j_gene: TRBJ2-3
CDR3nt: TGTGCCAGCAGCTCCGCGGGCGGGAGTGGGGTCGCAGATACGCAGTATTTT
CDR3aa: CASSSAGGSGVADTQYF

abundance: .
d_gene: .
v_gene: TRBV20-1
j_gene: TRBJ2-3
CDR3nt: TGCAGTGCTAGAGCTCTAGGAATGAGCACAGATACGCAGTATTTT
CDR3aa: CSARALGMSTDTQYF

abundance: many
d_gene: .
v_gene: TRBV30
j_gene: TRBJ1-1
CDR3nt: TGTGCCTGGAGTCCTACGGACTGGGTAACTTTCTTT
CDR3aa: CAWSPTDWVTFF

abundance: .
d_gene: TRBD1
v_gene: TRBV7-9
j_gene: TRBJ2-5
CDR3nt: TGTGCCAGCAGCTTAGCGGAGACAGGGTTAGGGGAGACCCAGTACTTC
CDR3aa: CASSLAETGLGETQYF

abundance: .
d_gene: .
v_gene: TRBV6-1
j_gene: TRBJ2-5
CDR3nt: TGTGCCAGCAGTGAGGCCGGATATAGCCTTGGTCTGGAGACCCAGTACTTC
CDR3aa: CASSEAGYSLGLETQYF

abundance: few
d_gene: TRBD2
v_gene: TRBV9
j_gene: TRBJ2-1
CDR3nt: TGTGCCAGCAGCGCCGATAGCGGGAGCTCCTACAATGAGCAGTTCTTC
CDR3aa: CASSADSGSSYNEQFF

abundance: many
d_gene: TRBD1
v_gene: TRBV10-3
j_gene: TRBJ1-1
CDR3nt: TGTGCCATCAGTGAGACATGGACAGGACCGTTGGCTGAAGCTTTCTTT
CDR3aa: CAISETWTGPLAEAFF

abundance: .
d_gene: .
v_gene: TRBV27
j_gene: TRBJ2-2
CDR3nt: TGTGCCAGCAGTTTGTTCCCAGAACAGGCCCCTCGGACCGGGGAGCTGTTTTTT
CDR3aa: CASSLFPEQAPRTGELFF

abundance: once
d_gene: .
v_gene: TRBV4-1
j_gene: TRBJ1-1
CDR3nt: TGCGCCAGCCGCCAAGTTTTGGGTTTTAACACTGCCGCTTTCTTT
CDR3aa: CASRQVLGFNTAAFF

abundance: many
d_gene: .
v_gene: TRBV7-8
j_gene: TRBJ1-1
CDR3nt: TGTGCCAGCAGCTTAGGTGGCCGGAACACTGAAGCTTTCTTT
CDR3aa: CASSLGGRNTEAFF

abundance: few
d_gene: .
v_gene: TRBV5-6
j_gene: TRBJ2-7
CDR3nt: TGTGCCAGCAGCTCCCAACAGCGGTCTCCTACCTACGAGCAGTACTTC
CDR3aa: CASSSQQRSPTYEQYF

abundance: .
d_gene: .
v_gene: TRBV6-2/TRBV6-3
j_gene: TRBJ2-7
CDR3nt: TGTGCCAGCAGTTTCGCGACAACCACCTCCTACGAGCAGTACTTC
CDR3aa: CASSFATTTSYEQYF

abundance: .
d_gene: .
v_gene: TRBV4-1
j_gene: TRBJ2-1
CDR3nt: TGCGCCAGCAGCCAAGAATACGACGCCTCCTACAATGTGCAGTTCTTC
CDR3aa: CASSQEYDASYNVQFF

abundance: many
d_gene: .
v_gene: TRBV25-1
j_gene: TRBJ1-1
CDR3nt: TGTGCCAGCAGTGGATTCAGCCTCAACATCGGGGCTTTCTTT
CDR3aa: CASSGFSLNIGAFF

abundance: few
d_gene: TRBD1
v_gene: TRBV6-2/TRBV6-3
j_gene: TRBJ2-7
CDR3nt: TGTGCCAGCAGGATTACAGGGGGCTTGGGCGAGCAGTACTTC
CDR3aa: CASRITGGLGEQYF

abundance: .
d_gene: TRBD2
v_gene: TRBV12-3/TRBV12-4
j_gene: TRBJ2-1
CDR3nt: TGTGCCAGCAGAGACCTACCAGCGGGAATAATGCAGGAGCAGTTCTTC
CDR3aa: CASRDLPAGIMQEQFF